Below, 20 T cell receptor beta chains from the same sample are listed, as sequenced in a study of cytomegalovirus exposure and HLA in healthy donors. PCR was performed using 60 Vbeta and 13 Jbeta primers. Sequencing was performed with immunoSEQ multiplex PCR; in TCRdb, only in-frame clones are kept and a portion is missing. The repertoire includes about 160,000 clones, around three quarters of them detected once, and around 1.5% sits in the top ten. The sample comprised PBMCs. These receptors were obtained from a man between 35 and 55 years old in good health and CMV-seronegative.

V gene TRBV19 combines with J gene TRBJ1-4; a weak D match, TRBD1 (6 bases). This CDR3 spans 13 amino acids. Germline V gene data show CDR1 as LNHDA and CDR2 as SQIVND (reference sequence). The V gene lost 4 bases and the J gene lost 8 bases, with 11 bases spanning the gap. As DNA, the CDR3 is TGTGCCAGTAGTAGCAGGGACAACGAAAAACTGTTTTTT. It translates to CASSSRDNEKLFF.

CDR3 nucleotides: TGTGCCAGCAGCCAGCTGGCTAGCGGGACCAGTGAGCAGTTCTTC. Translating gives CASSQLASGTSEQFF. The chain links TRBV7-9 to TRBJ2-1, with 9 bases aligning to TRBD2. The V gene's germline CDR1 is SEHNR and CDR2 FQNEAQ (reference sequence). V gave up 5 bases and J gave up 9 bases; unmatched junction bases: 11. This CDR3 is 15 amino acids long.

V gene TRBV6-5 combines with J gene TRBJ2-7, with 9 positions matching TRBD2. The junction had 9 bases not matched to a gene; V was cut back by 6 bases and J by 3 bases. The germline V gene has CDR1 MNHEY and CDR2 SVGAGI. The CDR3 totals 15 residues. CDR3 protein: CASRIDSGRGYEQYF. The CDR3 DNA reads TGTGCCAGCAGGATTGATAGCGGGAGAGGCTACGAGCAGTACTTC.

This clone appeared a single time. This rearrangement joins TRBV2 to TRBJ2-2, with TRBD1 matching over 7 bases. Unmatched junction bases numbered 10, after V lost 11 bases and J lost 4 bases. CDR3 length equals 14 residues. Germline values: CDR1 SNHLY, CDR2 FYNNEI. CDR3 in amino acids: CAGGQDYSTGELFF. The CDR3 DNA reads TGTGCCGGAGGACAGGATTATAGCACCGGGGAGCTGTTTTTT.

The chain couples TRBV7-2 to TRBJ1-1; no clear D. The V end lost 5 bases, the J end lost 2 bases, and 12 bases lay between the germline ends. Per the germline V gene, CDR1 is SGHTA and CDR2 is FQGNSA. This CDR3 region has 14 residues. Here the CDR3 DNA reads TGTGCCAGCAGCCCAGGCGGGTTCAACACTGAAGCTTTCTTT. Amino acid sequence: CASSPGGFNTEAFF.

The V and J genes are TRBV15 and TRBJ1-1, with no clear D. Trimming removed 1 base from V and 1 base from J, with 7 bases in between. CDR3 length equals 14 residues. CDR1 and CDR2 from the germline V gene are LNHNV and YYDKDF (reference sequence). For the CDR3, the DNA is TGTGCCACCAGCAGAGTTACGGGGAACACTGAAGCTTTCTTT. It is translated as CATSRVTGNTEAFF.

This chain uses TRBV5-1 with TRBJ2-2; 15 bases line up with TRBD2. The CDR3 sequence is 19 residues long. The trim removed 4 bases at V and 0 bases at J, leaving 7 bases unmatched. Germline lookup yields CDR1 SGHRS and CDR2 YFSETQ. The CDR3 region is CASSPRGLAGGTNTGELFF. Here the CDR3 DNA reads TGCGCCAGCAGCCCGAGGGGACTAGCGGGAGGAACGAACACCGGGGAGCTGTTTTTT. Full variable domain (remainder filled in from reference TRBV5-1 and TRBJ2-2): KAGVTQTPRYLIKTRGQQVTLSCSPISGHRSVSWYQQTPGQGLQFLFEYFSETQRNKGNFPGRFSGRQFSNSRSEMNVSTLELGDSALYLCASSPRGLAGGTNTGELFFGEGSRLTVL.

This chain links TRBV9 with TRBJ1-2; D unresolved. In germline, CDR1 is SGDLS, CDR2 YYNGEE. This CDR3 is 15 amino acids long. V lost 0 bases and J 0 bases, leaving 9 bases between the germline ends. CDR3 nucleotide sequence: TGTGCCAGCAGCGTAGCAACGGTTCCTAACTATGGCTACACCTTC. Translated, it gives CASSVATVPNYGYTF.

The rearrangement links TRBV2 to TRBJ2-3; D ambiguous. This CDR3 comprises 13 residues. Trimming took off 4 bases at V and 0 bases at J, with 5 bases between the two ends. The V gene's germline CDR1 is SNHLY and CDR2 FYNNEI. CDR3 protein: CASSVYSTDTQYF. The CDR3 region has the DNA TGTGCCAGCAGTGTATATAGCACAGATACGCAGTATTTT.

The chain is built from TRBV5-4 and TRBJ1-1; D may be TRBD1 (5 bases). Germline V gene data show CDR1 as SGHNT and CDR2 as YYREEE (reference sequence). CDR3 size: 14 residues. Trimming cost V 2 bases and J 4 bases, with 12 bases left between them. In DNA, the CDR3 is TGTGCCAGCAGCTTTGGAGGGGCGGGCACTGAAGCTTTCTTT. This encodes CASSFGGAGTEAFF.

The chain carries TRBV9 and TRBJ1-2; maybe TRBD1 (6 bases). Per germline, CDR1 SGDLS and CDR2 YYNGEE. There are 14 residues in the CDR3. V was trimmed by 4 bases and J by 6 bases, leaving 16 bases between them. The CDR3 nucleotides read TGTGCCAGCAGCCTCCGACAGGATAGGGATGGCTACACCTTC. Its protein is CASSLRQDRDGYTF. Full variable domain (rest looked up from reference TRBV9 and TRBJ1-2): DSGVTQTPKHLITATGQRVTLRCSPRSGDLSVYWYQQSLDQGLQFLIQYYNGEERAKGNILERFSAQQFPDLHSELNLSSLELGDSALYFCASSLRQDRDGYTFGSGTRLTVV.

CDR3 in DNA: TGTGCCAGCAGCTCAGACAGGGGTATGAACACTGAAGCTTTCTTT. It yields the protein CASSSDRGMNTEAFF. The J gene is TRBJ1-1, the V gene TRBV7-6, with 8 nucleotides matching TRBD1. V lost 4 bases and J lost 0; bases outside the gene matches: 4. The CDR3 loop spans 15 amino acids. CDR1 SGHVS and CDR2 FNYEAQ come from the germline V gene. The variable domain in full, with the rest retrieved from reference TRBV7-6 and TRBJ1-1, is GAGVSQSPRYKVTKRGQDVALRCDPISGHVSLYWYRQALGQGPEFLTYFNYEAQQDKSGLPNDRFSAERPEGSISTLTIQRTEQRDSAMYRCASSSDRGMNTEAFFGQGTRLTVV.

The V and J genes are TRBV11-1 and TRBJ2-5; D gene ambiguous. The CDR3 has 13 residues. The germline V gene encodes CDR1 SGHAT and CDR2 FQDESV (reference sequence). The V end lost 7 bases, the J end lost 5 bases, and 14 bases lay between the germline ends. The CDR3 DNA sequence: TGTGCCAGCACCTCCACCCTAGGCGAGACCCAGTACTTC. This encodes CASTSTLGETQYF.

The rearrangement links TRBV4-1 to TRBJ2-7, with 8 bases fitting TRBD2. The J segment lost 5 bases and the V segment lost 4 bases, leaving 22 bases of the junction unmatched. The V gene's germline CDR1 is MGHRA and CDR2 YSYEKL. There are 19 residues in the CDR3. DNA for the CDR3: TGCGCCAGCAGCCCTGGTACCTATATGGCGGGAGGCTTGAAAAACGAGCAGTACTTC. This codes for CASSPGTYMAGGLKNEQYF.

This clone was picked up a small number of times. The rearrangement uses TRBV18 and TRBJ2-7, with a possible D match to TRBD2 (6 bases). V lost 3 bases and J 6 bases, leaving 15 bases between the germline ends. The germline CDR1 and CDR2 sequences are KGHSH and LQKENI. The CDR3 sequence is 14 residues long. CDR3 coding DNA: TGTGCCAGCTCACCGGCTAGCGCCTTGGTCGAGCAGTACTTC. The encoded protein is CASSPASALVEQYF.

This clone appeared a single time. This chain connects TRBV19 to TRBJ1-5, with D possibly being TRBD1 (6 bases). V was shortened by 0 bases and J by 3 bases, with 15 bases between the two germline ends. The CDR3 spans 17 residues. CDR1 and CDR2 from the germline V gene are LNHDA and SQIVND (reference sequence). The CDR3 DNA reads as TGTGCCAGTAGTATAGATCTAGGGGGACTACTCAATCAGCCCCAGCATTTT. Its protein is CASSIDLGGLLNQPQHF.

The chain carries TRBV25-1 and TRBJ2-5; D is unresolved. V lost 5 bases and J 2 bases, leaving 12 bases between the germline ends. The germline CDR1 and CDR2 sequences are MGHDK and SYGVNS. The CDR3 length is 14 residues. CDR3 DNA: TGTGCCAGCAGTCCCCGGGTATTTCAAGAGACCCAGTACTTC. Residues: CASSPRVFQETQYF. The full variable domain, in which reference TRBV25-1 and TRBJ2-5 provide the parts outside the CDR3, is EADIYQTPRYLVIGTGKKITLECSQTMGHDKMYWYQQDPGMELHLIHYSYGVNSTEKGDLSSESTVSRIRTEHFPLTLESARPSHTSQYLCASSPRVFQETQYFGPGTRLLVL.

V and J are TRBV5-8 and TRBJ2-1, with D possibly matching TRBD2 (6 bases). CDR3 length: 17 amino acids. Germline V gene sequence: CDR1 SGHTS, CDR2 YDEGEE. The V gene lost 0 bases and the J gene lost 0 bases, with 13 bases spanning the gap. Written as DNA, the CDR3 is TGTGCCAGCAGCTTGGGGGACGGACTAAGCTCCTACAATGAGCAGTTCTTC. Amino acid sequence: CASSLGDGLSSYNEQFF.

Comment on this clone: Other DNA sequences from this sample encode an identical CDR3 as well. This chain connects TRBV5-6 to TRBJ2-7, with 9 bases lining up with TRBD2. V lost 4 bases, J lost 4 bases, and 9 bases stayed unmatched. Germline CDR1 reads SGHDT; CDR2 reads YYEEEE. The CDR3 has 15 amino acids. CDR3 sequence: CASSPTSGTPYEQYF. In nucleotides, the CDR3 is TGTGCCAGCAGCCCGACTAGCGGAACGCCTTACGAGCAGTACTTC.

The table lists this clone with a count of one. The V call is TRBV19, the J call TRBJ1-2; 7 bases match TRBD1. The germline CDR1 and CDR2 sequences are LNHDA and SQIVND (reference sequence). The CDR3 loop spans 12 amino acids. Trimming removed 10 bases from V and 2 bases from J; junction bases left unmatched: 4. CDR3 protein: CATAQGNYGYTF. CDR3 DNA sequence: TGTGCCACCGCACAGGGGAACTATGGCTACACCTTC.